This TCR beta chain was found in a study of blood T cells in healthy people across ages. Findings of the study overall: Compared with aged donors, long-lived donors showed fewer expanded clones, suggesting selection.

CDR3 length equals 13 residues. Germline V gives CDR1 SGHTA, CDR2 FQGNSA. V lost 8 bases, J lost 8 bases, and 18 bases lay in between. Donors each provided roughly 10 milliliters of peripheral blood. Alongside a J-beta primer mix, a sample-barcoded 5' primer served in a second PCR lasting roughly 7 to 12 cycles. One entry per CDR3 protein results from TCRdb running MiXCR on the 5' RACE reads. The sample lists almost 800,000 distinct CDR3 sequences; 58% were seen once. Concerning this clonotype itself: The target antigen is unknown.

The clonotype originates from a man aged 25 to 40 in good health. The sample comprised blood. V is TRBV7-2 and J is TRBJ1-1; D is undetermined. The CDR3 DNA is TGTGCCAGCGTACGGTCCACAGTACAAGAAGCTTTCTTT. Its translation: CASVRSTVQEAFF.